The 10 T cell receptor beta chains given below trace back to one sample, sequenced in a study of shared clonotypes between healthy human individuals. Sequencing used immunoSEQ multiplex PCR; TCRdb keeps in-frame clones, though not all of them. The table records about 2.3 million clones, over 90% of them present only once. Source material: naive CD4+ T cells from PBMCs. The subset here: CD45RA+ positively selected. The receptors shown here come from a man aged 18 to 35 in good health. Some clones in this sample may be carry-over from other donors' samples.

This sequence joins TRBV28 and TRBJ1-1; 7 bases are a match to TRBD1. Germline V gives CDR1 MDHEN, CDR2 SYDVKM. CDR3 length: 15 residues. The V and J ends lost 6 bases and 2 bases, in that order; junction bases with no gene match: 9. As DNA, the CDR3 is TGTGCCAGCAGAACCCAGGGGGTCGTAAACACTGAAGCTTTCTTT. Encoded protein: CASRTQGVVNTEAFF.

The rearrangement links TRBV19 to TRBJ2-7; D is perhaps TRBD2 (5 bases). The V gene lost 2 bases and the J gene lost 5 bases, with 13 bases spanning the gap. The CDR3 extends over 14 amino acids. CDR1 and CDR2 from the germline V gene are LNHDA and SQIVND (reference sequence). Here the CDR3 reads CASSILVGSHEQYF. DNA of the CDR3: TGTGCCAGTAGTATATTGGTTGGGAGTCACGAGCAGTACTTC.

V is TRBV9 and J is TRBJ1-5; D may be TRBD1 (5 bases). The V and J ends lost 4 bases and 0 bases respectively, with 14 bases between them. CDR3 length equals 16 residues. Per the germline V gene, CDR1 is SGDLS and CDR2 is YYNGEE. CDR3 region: CASSPGGVNSNQPQHF. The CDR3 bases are TGTGCCAGCAGCCCCGGGGGGGTCAATAGCAATCAGCCCCAGCATTTT.

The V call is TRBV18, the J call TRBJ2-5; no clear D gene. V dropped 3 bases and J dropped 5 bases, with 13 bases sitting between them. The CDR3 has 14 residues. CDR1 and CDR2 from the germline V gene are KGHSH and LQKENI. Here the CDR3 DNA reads TGTGCCAGCTCACCGGCGACGGCCCGCGAGACCCAGTACTTC. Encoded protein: CASSPATARETQYF.

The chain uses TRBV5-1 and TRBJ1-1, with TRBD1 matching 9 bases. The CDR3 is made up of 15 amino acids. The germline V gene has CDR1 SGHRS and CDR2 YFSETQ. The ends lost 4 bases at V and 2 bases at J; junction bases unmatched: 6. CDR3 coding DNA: TGCGCCAGCAGCCCATGGACAGGGGAAAACACTGAAGCTTTCTTT. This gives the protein CASSPWTGENTEAFF.

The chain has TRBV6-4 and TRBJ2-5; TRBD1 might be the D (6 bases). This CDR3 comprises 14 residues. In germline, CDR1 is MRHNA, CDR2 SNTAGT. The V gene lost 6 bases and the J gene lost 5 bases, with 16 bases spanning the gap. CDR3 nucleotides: TGTGCCAGCAGACCGGGCCCAGGGGTGGAGACCCAGTACTTC. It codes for CASRPGPGVETQYF.

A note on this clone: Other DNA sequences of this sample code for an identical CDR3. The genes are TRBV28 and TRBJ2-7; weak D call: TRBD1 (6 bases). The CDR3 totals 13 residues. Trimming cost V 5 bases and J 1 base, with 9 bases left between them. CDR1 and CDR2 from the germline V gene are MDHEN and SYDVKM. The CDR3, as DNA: TGTGCCAGCAGTCAAGGACAGTCCTACGAGCAGTACTTC. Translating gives CASSQGQSYEQYF.

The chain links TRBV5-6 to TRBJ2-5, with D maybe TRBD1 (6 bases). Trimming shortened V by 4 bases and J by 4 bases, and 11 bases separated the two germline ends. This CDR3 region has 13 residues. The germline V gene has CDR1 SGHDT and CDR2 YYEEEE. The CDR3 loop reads CASSPTGRETQYF. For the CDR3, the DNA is TGTGCCAGCAGCCCCACAGGGCGAGAGACCCAGTACTTC.

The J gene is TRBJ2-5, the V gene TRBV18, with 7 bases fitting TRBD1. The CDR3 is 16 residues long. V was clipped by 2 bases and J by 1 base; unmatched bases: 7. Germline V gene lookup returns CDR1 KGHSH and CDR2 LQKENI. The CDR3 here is CASSPTGQGVQETQYF. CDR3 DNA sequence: TGTGCCAGCTCACCAACCGGCCAGGGGGTCCAAGAGACCCAGTACTTC.

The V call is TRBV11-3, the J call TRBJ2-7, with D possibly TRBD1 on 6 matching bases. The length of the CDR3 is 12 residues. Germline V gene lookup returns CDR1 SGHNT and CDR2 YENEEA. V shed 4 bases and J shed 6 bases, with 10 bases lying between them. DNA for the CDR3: TGTGCCAGCAGCTCACAGGGTGGCGAGCAGTACTTC. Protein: CASSSQGGEQYF.